Shown below are 2 T cell receptor beta chains from a single sample sequenced in a study of regulatory T cells in long-lasting Graves disease. This sample's time point: newly diagnosed GD, antithyroid drugs for less than 3 months. The TCR library was prepared using RNA isolated from PBMCs. CDR3-region Arm-PCR and iRepertoire HTBI primers produced the TCR beta libraries. MiXCR was run by TCRdb on the multiplex PCR reads, yielding one entry per CDR3 protein. The sample consists of about 540,000 distinct CDR3 sequences, 13% of them appearing once. The same data also went into a second study, on T cells in Graves' hyperthyroidism and ophthalmopathy.

This specimen consisted of peripheral blood mononuclear cells (PBMCs), obtained at new diagnosis, from a patient treated with antithyroid drugs. Receptor source: a man aged 25-40 years with Graves disease.

This clonotype was counted ten times or more. The rearrangement joins TRBV7-8 to TRBJ2-3; TRBD2 matches 7 bases. The V gene end was trimmed by 8 bases and the J gene end by 0 bases; junction bases not matched to a gene: 2. The CDR3 runs 13 residues. Germline CDR1 SGHVS, CDR2 FQNEAQ. CDR3 sequence reads: CASGRDSTDTQYF. The CDR3, as DNA: TGTGCCAGCGGGAGGGATAGCACAGATACGCAGTATTTT. Together with reference TRBV7-8 and TRBJ2-3, the CDR3 gives the full variable domain: GAGVSQSPRYKVAKRGQDVALRCDPISGHVSLFWYQQALGQGPEFLTYFQNEAQLDKSGLPSDRFFAERPEGSVSTLKIQRTQQEDSAVYLCASGRDSTDTQYFGPGTRLTVL.

The V gene is TRBV28, the J gene TRBJ2-5; TRBD2 agrees at 13 bases. The CDR3 is 17 residues long. V shed 4 bases and J 1 base; nucleotides not matched to a gene: 6. Per the germline V gene, CDR1 is MDHEN and CDR2 is SYDVKM. The CDR3 region is CASSSGLAGVFQETQYF. The CDR3 DNA follows: TGTGCCAGCAGTTCAGGACTAGCGGGAGTCTTCCAAGAGACCCAGTACTTC.